This T cell receptor (beta chain) was sequenced for a study of CD8 T cells in Susac syndrome (dated by TCRdb to about 2019). For the wider study: Repertoire sequencing was used to test whether CD8+ T cell activation and differentiation in Susac syndrome was antigen driven. What the work shows at the level of the full study, not this receptor alone: The TCR sequencing and HLA analysis was acknowledged to have included a relatively small number of individuals.

As regards this clonotype: The antigen this receptor binds is unknown. The record has no base qualities; no much larger clone is one base away.

High-throughput TCR beta sequencing profiled peripheral blood CD8+ and CD4+ T cells from healthy donors, Susac syndrome patients and multiple sclerosis patients. Healthy donors were included as age- and sex-matched controls. CD8+ TEMRA cells were enriched by FACS, while bulk CD8+ and CD4+ T cells were purified by magnetic negative isolation. Blood was collected in EDTA tubes and processed within 24 hours, with PBMCs isolated through density gradient centrifugation. PBMCs intended for TCR sequencing were frozen in liquid nitrogen and were later thawed in a 37 degrees C water bath. A purity of at least 90% was achieved for sorted or isolated CD4+, CD8+ and CD8+ TEMRA cells. RNA was extracted with the RNeasy kit and about 0.5 to 1 ug was reverse transcribed using random hexamers. TCR beta CDR3 regions were amplified with the immunoSEQ multiplex PCR assay covering 54 Vbeta and 13 Jbeta segments. Bias from PCR amplification was corrected by using a synthetic template baseline for primer optimization and for computational correction. The study's processing was this. Reads were annotated to V, D and J genes according to IMGT and were analyzed with immunoSEQ Analyzer, with only productive sequences retained. Clonality was computed as one minus Shannon entropy normalized by log2 of the number of productive unique sequences. For each patient and control, public and private clones were evaluated among the 100 most prevalent clones. Susac-specific clones were defined as absent from healthy and MS cohorts, around 970 published viral clones and other ImmuneACCESS disease sequences. The raw public data were reprocessed by TCRdb itself: fastp quality trimming at Q25, MiXCR clonotype calling, in-frame beta chains only. CDR3 protein sequences are deduplicated, and each keeps its most common genes and DNA. What appears here as the V and J calls and clone size reflects TCRdb's work, not the paper's. Recorded for this sample are around 170,000 distinct CDR3 sequences; about 92% of them occurred a single time. 0.065% to 0.1% of the sample is taken by the ten largest.

Trimming at the junction amounts to 0 bases on V and 5 bases on J, and the germline ends lie 17 bases apart. The CDR3 holds 17 amino acids from the cysteine to the phenylalanine. Left in the record is the CDR3 DNA by itself, 51 bases read in frame from the first base. Reading the germline V gene gives CDR1 MNHEY and CDR2 SVGEGT. This receptor was identified in a human donor in good health. Material for sequencing was CD4+ T cells from PBMCs. The chain is assembled from TRBV6-2 or TRBV6-3 and TRBJ1-5; confidence is insufficient to name the D gene. The DNA sequence is given as TGTGCCAGCAGTTACTCGTTAATGGCCCTCGGCTATCAGCCCCAGCATTTT. It translates to CASSYSLMALGYQPQHF.